The T cell receptor (beta chain) under discussion was sequenced for a study of PD-L1 blockade in urothelial cancer. Documented time point: peripheral blood 6 weeks after treatment start. Between 1 and 8 samples, pretreatment and on-treatment, were given by each patient. Per the germline V gene, CDR1 is SQVTM and CDR2 is ANQGSEA. With V trimmed by 3 bases and J by 4 bases, 2 bases remained unmatched. This CDR3 spans 12 amino acids. Each PCR received spiked synthetic TCR analog templates. TCRdb's copy holds only in-frame clones and misses some; the assay was immunoSEQ multiplex PCR. The sample gives tens of thousands of clones, around 93% of which show up once; about 0.91% is in the top ten.

The sample consisted of PBMCs, taken around atezolizumab (anti-PD-L1) treatment. The clonotype originates from a woman aged 80 or over with urothelial cancer. V gene TRBV29-1 combines with J gene TRBJ2-7; 8 nucleotides align to TRBD1. This CDR3 reads CSVDRGPYEQYF. The CDR3 DNA sequence: TGCAGCGTTGACAGGGGGCCTTACGAGCAGTACTTC.